What follows are 32 T cell receptor beta chains derived from one specimen sequenced in a study of shared clonotypes between healthy human individuals (dated by TCRdb to 2020 to 2021). For the CD8 naive samples, CD45RO-negative cells were positively selected for CCR7, yielding a CD45RA+CCR7+ population from which TemRA cells were excluded. The library was produced with the immunoSEQ multiplex PCR assay. The source is immuneACCESS, and TCRdb retained only in-frame sequences with V and J called. Part of the clones is not carried over; for the studies checked, unresolved V genes explain less than half of this, and the remainder is unexplained. The table for this sample lists 2 million to 2.5 million clones; roughly 94% of them were counted only once. Roughly 1% of the sample is held by the ten biggest clonotypes. The sequencing sample was made of naive CD8+ T cells sorted from blood. Per the publication, the cell subset or site label means: CD45RA+CCR7+. The receptors originated from a man aged 18-30 years in good health.

The V gene is TRBV7-9, the J gene TRBJ1-1, with D unclear. This CDR3 spans 13 amino acids. The V and J ends lost 1 base and 1 base respectively, with 4 bases between them. Germline V CDR1 and CDR2: SEHNR, FQNEAQ (reference sequence). CDR3 bases: TGTGCCAGCAGCTTAGAAAGGAACACTGAAGCTTTCTTT. Translated: CASSLERNTEAFF.

The chain uses TRBV9 and TRBJ1-5; TRBD1 matches 7 bases. Germline V gene data show CDR1 as SGDLS and CDR2 as YYNGEE. The CDR3 consists of 15 residues. V shed 0 bases and J 8 bases; nucleotides not matched to a gene: 8. The CDR3 sequence is CASSVGGGTSEPQHF. As DNA, the CDR3 is TGTGCCAGCAGCGTAGGAGGGGGCACTTCCGAGCCCCAGCATTTT. The full variable domain, rest sourced from reference TRBV9 and TRBJ1-5, is DSGVTQTPKHLITATGQRVTLRCSPRSGDLSVYWYQQSLDQGLQFLIQYYNGEERAKGNILERFSAQQFPDLHSELNLSSLELGDSALYFCASSVGGGTSEPQHFGDGTRLSIL.

This chain connects TRBV7-6 to TRBJ2-1; 7 bases agree with TRBD2. Germline lookup yields CDR1 SGHVS and CDR2 FNYEAQ. After removal of 2 bases from V and 6 bases from J, the junction contained 10 bases not matched to a gene. This CDR3 has 16 residues. The CDR3 bases are TGTGCCAGCAGCTTATTTCTCGCGGGAGCTTCCAATGAGCAGTTCTTC. The encoded protein is CASSLFLAGASNEQFF.

The chain links TRBV21-1 to TRBJ1-2; the DNA was not used to check the table's D call, TRBD1. TRBV21-1 is flagged as a pseudogene. The CDR3 extends over 15 amino acids. CDR3 in DNA: TGTGCCAGCAGCAAGGGTCAGGGGTCTTGCTATGGCTACACCTTC. Translation gives CASSKGQGSCYGYTF.

In regard to this clone: The same CDR3 arises from other DNA sequences in this sample as well. This chain uses TRBV6-5 with TRBJ1-3, with D perhaps TRBD1 (5 bases). The V gene's germline CDR1 is MNHEY and CDR2 SVGAGI. The CDR3 has 15 residues. V lost 4 bases, J lost 0 bases, and 10 bases lay in between. DNA for the CDR3: TGTGCCAGCAGTTGGGACGGCAACTCTGGAAACACCATATATTTT. Amino acids: CASSWDGNSGNTIYF.

This clone was found once. The chain couples TRBV19 to TRBJ1-6; possible D gene TRBD1, 5 bases. V shed 3 bases and J shed 12 bases, with 15 bases lying between them. Germline assignment: CDR1 LNHDA and CDR2 SQIVND (reference sequence). This CDR3 spans 14 amino acids. For the CDR3, the DNA is TGTGCCAGTAGTATCCGCGACTGGGACGAACCCCTCCACTTT. Translating it yields CASSIRDWDEPLHF.

The chain recombines TRBV19 with TRBJ1-5, with a tentative D call TRBD1 (6 bases). The length of the CDR3 is 15 residues. Trimming pared 3 bases from V and 7 bases from J, leaving 16 bases between. Germline lookup yields CDR1 LNHDA and CDR2 SQIVND (reference sequence). CDR3 in amino acids: CASSIAAGAGQPQHF. The CDR3 DNA reads TGTGCCAGTAGTATCGCGGCAGGGGCGGGACAGCCCCAGCATTTT.

The gene calls are TRBV5-3 and TRBJ2-7; the D is unclear. TRBV5-3 is sorted into the ORF group, with uncertain function. The germline V and J ends were trimmed by 0 bases and 7 bases, with 17 bases remaining between them. This CDR3 region has 15 residues. The CDR3 spells CARSLEVGLCGEQYF. CDR3 DNA: TGTGCCAGAAGCTTGGAGGTGGGATTGTGCGGTGAGCAGTACTTC.

The CDR3 spells CASSLSRVHEQFF. In nucleotides, the CDR3 is TGTGCCAGCAGCTTAAGTAGGGTCCATGAGCAGTTCTTC. The chain has TRBV11-2 and TRBJ2-1; D not resolved. The CDR3 runs 13 residues. Germline V gene data show CDR1 as SGHAT and CDR2 as FQNNGV. V was trimmed by 2 bases and J by 8 bases, leaving 10 bases between them.

In regard to this clone: Other DNA variants within this sample encode the same CDR3. The V and J genes are TRBV11-2 and TRBJ2-7; no reliable D call. Germline V gene lookup returns CDR1 SGHAT and CDR2 FQNNGV. V lost 0 bases and J 2 bases, leaving 8 bases between the germline ends. This CDR3 contains 14 residues. The CDR3 nucleotides read TGTGCCAGCAGCTTAGATCTGGGCGCCTACGAGCAGTACTTC. This gives the protein CASSLDLGAYEQYF.

About this clone itself: Other DNA sequences within the sample encode an identical CDR3. V is TRBV11-2 and J is TRBJ1-6, with TRBD1 matching over 8 bases. In germline, CDR1 is SGHAT, CDR2 FQNNGV. This CDR3 spans 16 amino acids. Losses at the gene ends were 2 bases for V and 0 bases for J; bases not matched to a gene: 0. The CDR3 region is CASSLTGGSYNSPLHF. In nucleotides, the CDR3 is TGTGCCAGCAGCTTAACAGGGGGCTCCTATAATTCACCCCTCCACTTT.

The V gene is TRBV7-9, the J gene TRBJ1-1; 9 bases line up with TRBD1. The CDR3 is 14 residues long. J was trimmed by 4 bases and V by 6 bases; bases with no gene match: 6. CDR1 and CDR2 from the germline V gene are SEHNR and FQNEAQ (reference sequence). The CDR3 bases are TGTGCCAGCAGACTAGGACAGGGGTTCACTGAAGCTTTCTTT. Its translation: CASRLGQGFTEAFF.

A word on this clone: This same CDR3 is encoded by further DNA sequences in the sample. The chain recombines TRBV5-4 with TRBJ2-7; no clear D. Germline CDR1 reads SGHNT; CDR2 reads YYREEE (reference sequence). This CDR3 is 13 amino acids long. V lost 4 bases and J 2 bases, leaving 10 bases between the germline ends. The CDR3 spells CASSPGLAYEQYF. The CDR3 DNA sequence: TGTGCCAGCAGCCCGGGCCTTGCCTACGAGCAGTACTTC.

V and J are TRBV1 and TRBJ2-5; TRBD2 was called by the table and not checked on the DNA. TRBV1 is deemed a pseudogene. The length of the CDR3 is 17 residues. The CDR3 nucleotides read TGCACCAGCAGCCAAGAAACCCCCCCAGCGGGGGAAGAGACCCAGTACTTC. Translated: CTSSQETPPAGEETQYF.

J is TRBJ1-4 and V is TRBV7-2; D is perhaps TRBD1 (6 bases). The V end was cut by 1 base, the J end by 0 bases, with 18 bases between. This CDR3 has 19 residues. Germline-derived CDR1 and CDR2 are SGHTA and FQGNSA. CDR3 coding DNA: TGTGCCAGCAGCTTAGTCAGTAGGGGGGTACGAGCAACTAATGAAAAACTGTTTTTT. Protein product: CASSLVSRGVRATNEKLFF.

This chain uses TRBV7-9 with TRBJ2-2, with no clear D. Germline V gives CDR1 SEHNR, CDR2 FQNEAQ (reference sequence). The CDR3 consists of 13 residues. Trimming removed 3 bases at V and 7 bases at J, with 9 bases between. CDR3 DNA sequence: TGTGCCAGCAGCTTGTCTCCCCTCGGGGAGCTGTTTTTT. Translation: CASSLSPLGELFF.

The genes are TRBV27 and TRBJ2-7; 12 bases map to TRBD2. Per the germline V gene, CDR1 is MNHEY and CDR2 is SMNVEV (reference sequence). The length of the CDR3 is 14 residues. Germline trimming cut 11 bases from V and 0 bases from J; bases unmatched to any gene: 5. CDR3 in amino acids: CAAGLAGNSYEQYF. In DNA, the CDR3 is TGTGCCGCCGGACTAGCGGGAAACTCCTACGAGCAGTACTTC.

Concerning this clone itself: Other DNA sequences in the sample encode the same CDR3. This sequence joins TRBV27 and TRBJ2-3; TRBD2 aligns across 13 bases. The CDR3 covers 15 residues. The germline CDR1 and CDR2 sequences are MNHEY and SMNVEV (reference sequence). V dropped 6 bases and J dropped 4; count of bases not matched to a gene: 4. This CDR3 reads CASRTSGGSADTQYF. For the CDR3, the DNA is TGTGCCAGCAGGACTAGCGGGGGGTCGGCAGATACGCAGTATTTT.

The rearrangement links TRBV6-5 to TRBJ2-2; weak D call: TRBD2 (6 bases). CDR3 length equals 15 residues. V was trimmed by 7 bases and J by 3 bases, leaving 15 bases between them. Germline assignment: CDR1 MNHEY and CDR2 SVGAGI. The CDR3 reads CASTWAEGYTGELFF. The CDR3 bases are TGTGCCAGCACGTGGGCGGAGGGCTACACCGGGGAGCTGTTTTTT.

The rearrangement uses TRBV28 and TRBJ1-4; the match to TRBD1 covers 8 bases. The CDR3 totals 15 residues. V shed 1 base, J shed 8 bases, and the junction held 6 bases outside the gene matches. CDR1 MDHEN and CDR2 SYDVKM come from the germline V gene. The CDR3 spells CASSLSLQGEEKLFF. The CDR3 nucleotides read TGTGCCAGCAGTTTATCGCTACAGGGGGAGGAAAAACTGTTTTTT. Looking up the rest from reference TRBV28 and TRBJ1-4 gives the full variable domain: DVKVTQSSRYLVKRTGEKVFLECVQDMDHENMFWYRQDPGLGLRLIYFSYDVKMKEKGDIPEGYSVSREKKERFSLILESASTNQTSMYLCASSLSLQGEEKLFFGSGTQLSVL.

The V gene is TRBV5-1, the J gene TRBJ2-1; D is undetermined. Germline assignment: CDR1 SGHRS and CDR2 YFSETQ. There are 12 residues in the CDR3. Trimming pared 4 bases from V and 3 bases from J, leaving 5 bases between. Here the CDR3 reads CASSQDYNEQFF. The CDR3 DNA is TGCGCCAGCAGCCAGGACTACAATGAGCAGTTCTTC.

The gene calls are TRBV28 and TRBJ1-4; D remains unclear. V lost 3 bases to trimming and J lost 4 bases, with 3 bases between them. This CDR3 region has 12 residues. The germline CDR1 and CDR2 sequences are MDHEN and SYDVKM. CDR3 in amino acids: CASSFLNEKLFF. The CDR3 DNA follows: TGTGCCAGCAGTTTCCTTAATGAAAAACTGTTTTTT.

V is TRBV30 and J is TRBJ2-5, with no clear D. V was cut by 0 bases and J by 5 bases, with 19 bases left in between. CDR1 is GTSNPN, CDR2 SVGIG, per germline (reference sequence). CDR3 size: 16 residues. In nucleotides, the CDR3 is TGTGCCTGGAGTGTACTGACCCAACGGAGTTTGGAGACCCAGTACTTC. Translating it yields CAWSVLTQRSLETQYF.

V usage is TRBV11-2 and J usage is TRBJ2-7, with TRBD1 matching over 7 bases. CDR1 is SGHAT and CDR2 is FQNNGV in the germline V gene. The CDR3 spans 11 residues. With 3 bases clipped from V and 11 bases from J, the junction kept 4 bases outside the gene matches. CDR3 bases: TGTGCCAGCAGCTTCCTGGGACAGAAGTACTTC. It specifies CASSFLGQKYF.

The rearrangement links TRBV19 to TRBJ2-1; the D gene is possibly TRBD1 (5 bases). Germline V lookup: CDR1 LNHDA, CDR2 SQIVND (reference sequence). Trimming removed 2 bases from V and 7 bases from J, with 15 bases in between. The CDR3 consists of 15 residues. CDR3 residues: CASSIQGQMGNEQFF. CDR3 in DNA: TGTGCCAGTAGTATACAGGGTCAAATGGGTAATGAGCAGTTCTTC.

The chain uses TRBV11-2 and TRBJ2-7; D not certain. Germline V lookup: CDR1 SGHAT, CDR2 FQNNGV. The V and J ends lost 3 bases and 2 bases respectively, with 8 bases between them. The CDR3 covers 13 residues. The CDR3 loop is CASSFSQTYEQYF. The CDR3 bases are TGTGCCAGCAGCTTCTCTCAGACCTACGAGCAGTACTTC. The full variable domain, in which reference TRBV11-2 and TRBJ2-7 provide the parts outside the CDR3, is EAGVAQSPRYKIIEKRQSVAFWCNPISGHATLYWYQQILGQGPKLLIQFQNNGVVDDSQLPKDRFSAERLKGVDSTLKIQPAKLEDSAVYLCASSFSQTYEQYFGPGTRLTVT.

J is TRBJ2-5 and V is TRBV5-4; the match to TRBD1 covers 7 bases. V shed 4 bases and J 2 bases; nucleotides not matched to a gene: 5. Germline loops: CDR1 SGHNT, CDR2 YYREEE (reference sequence). The CDR3 has 14 residues. CDR3 in DNA: TGTGCCAGCAGCCGAACCAGGGGGCAAGAGACCCAGTACTTC. This sequence encodes CASSRTRGQETQYF.

The chain joins TRBV19 to TRBJ2-7; D ambiguous. V was trimmed by 2 bases and J by 6 bases, leaving 11 bases between them. Germline V CDR1 and CDR2: LNHDA, SQIVND (reference sequence). The CDR3 covers 13 residues. CDR3 DNA: TGTGCCAGTAGTATAAGTTCTGGCAGCGAGCAGTACTTC. Its protein is CASSISSGSEQYF.

The V call is TRBV6-5, the J call TRBJ1-1, with D possibly being TRBD1 (6 bases). The V and J ends lost 2 bases and 0 bases respectively, with 13 bases between them. The CDR3 runs 16 residues. Germline V CDR1 and CDR2: MNHEY, SVGAGI. The CDR3 DNA is TGTGCCAGCAGTTACCGTACCGGACAGATGAACACTGAAGCTTTCTTT. It yields the protein CASSYRTGQMNTEAFF.

The V gene is TRBV28, the J gene TRBJ1-5, with TRBD1 matching over 7 bases. V gave up 7 bases and J gave up 0 bases; unmatched junction bases: 6. The CDR3 extends over 15 amino acids. The germline V gene encodes CDR1 MDHEN and CDR2 SYDVKM. CDR3 coding DNA: TGTGCCAGCACCCCGACAGGGCTTAGCAATCAGCCCCAGCATTTT. This translates into CASTPTGLSNQPQHF.

CDR3 bases: TGTGCCAGCAGCTTCGGGATCGCCCCCAATGAGCAGTTCTTC. Protein sequence: CASSFGIAPNEQFF. V is TRBV5-4 and J is TRBJ2-1; a weak D match, TRBD2 (5 bases). Per germline, CDR1 SGHNT and CDR2 YYREEE (reference sequence). The CDR3 totals 14 residues. V was pared by 2 bases and J by 6 bases, with 12 bases between.

As DNA, the CDR3 is TGCGCCAGCAGCCAAGCAACAGGGGGCGATACGAATTCACCCCTCCACTTT. Encoded protein: CASSQATGGDTNSPLHF. This chain links TRBV4-1 with TRBJ1-6; TRBD1 matches at 9 bases. The V gene's germline CDR1 is MGHRA and CDR2 YSYEKL. With 1 base clipped from V and 7 bases from J, the junction kept 8 bases outside the gene matches. CDR3 length equals 17 residues.